The 24 T cell receptor beta chains below were found in one sample sequenced in a study of blood T cells in healthy people across ages. PCR was performed a second time for roughly 7 to 11 cycles using a sample-barcoded 5' primer and a J-beta primer mix. TCRdb re-derived calls from the 5' RACE reads in MiXCR, one entry per CDR3 protein. The data show approximately 680,000 distinct CDR3 sequences, 32% seen once. The sequencing input was blood. The receptors were gathered from a woman aged 80 or older in good health.

This clonotype was detected ten times or more. This chain links TRBV14 with TRBJ2-7, with a weak D call TRBD2 (5 bases). With 0 bases removed from V and 6 bases from J, the gap between germline ends came to 9 bases. There are 13 residues in the CDR3. The germline gives CDR1 SGHDN, CDR2 FVKESK. CDR3 coding DNA: TGTGCCAGCAGCCAAGATCTCCGGGGCGAGCAGTACTTC. Translating gives CASSQDLRGEQYF.

The table lists this clonotype with a count of one. The CDR3 loop reads CASGLAGVETQYF. The DNA for the CDR3 is TGTGCCAGCGGACTAGCGGGAGTTGAGACCCAGTACTTC. The chain is built from TRBV15 and TRBJ2-5; 13 bases align to TRBD2. J gave up 5 bases and V 10 bases, and 4 bases lay outside the gene matches. Germline loops: CDR1 LNHNV, CDR2 YYDKDF (reference sequence). CDR3 size: 13 residues.

This clonotype was picked up many times. The J gene is TRBJ2-7, the V gene TRBV12-3 or TRBV12-4; perhaps TRBD2 as D (6 bases). This CDR3 has 16 residues. V was trimmed by 8 bases and J by 4 bases, leaving 24 bases between them. The CDR3 DNA reads TGTGCCAGCGGGGAAGTCACGCTGGGGAGGTCGTACGAGCAGTACTTC. It is translated as CASGEVTLGRSYEQYF.

For this clonotype: A read error may explain this, as a much larger clone is one base away. The J gene is TRBJ2-1, the V gene TRBV6-2 or TRBV6-3; 9 bases line up with TRBD1. The junction had 5 bases not matched to a gene; V was cut back by 7 bases and J by 10 bases. This CDR3 is built from 12 residues. The V gene's germline CDR1 is MNHEY and CDR2 SVGEGT. The CDR3 protein is CASTGQGTEQFF. CDR3 DNA: TGTGCCAGCACCGGACAGGGGACCGAGCAGTTCTTC.

This clonotype was seen ten or more times. This chain joins TRBV18 and TRBJ1-6; possible D gene TRBD1, 5 bases. The germline CDR1 and CDR2 sequences are KGHSH and LQKENI. Deletions cut 5 bases from V and 4 bases from J, with 12 bases between. There are 15 residues in the CDR3. Here the CDR3 reads CASSDRDAYNSPLHF. For the CDR3, the DNA is TGTGCCAGCTCAGACCGGGACGCTTATAATTCACCCCTCCACTTT.

Many counts were recorded for this clonotype. CDR3 residues: CAISESEGAGQGYTF. The CDR3 bases are TGTGCCATCAGTGAGTCGGAAGGGGCAGGGCAAGGCTACACCTTC. V is TRBV10-3 and J is TRBJ1-2; perhaps TRBD1 as D (5 bases). The CDR3 consists of 15 residues. Trimming left V 0 bases short and J 8 bases short, with 16 bases between. Germline CDR1 reads ENHRY; CDR2 reads SYGVKD.

This clonotype appeared many times. This chain uses TRBV29-1 with TRBJ2-7; TRBD1 matches 9 bases. Looked up from germline, CDR1 is SQVTM and CDR2 is ANQGSEA. Germline trimming cut 5 bases from V and 7 bases from J; bases unmatched to any gene: 12. This CDR3 has 14 amino acids. The CDR3 nucleotides read TGCAGCGTTTTAAAACAGGGGGCTAGGGAAGAGCAGTACTTC. Its protein is CSVLKQGAREEQYF.

This clonotype was counted many times. The chain has TRBV6-5 and TRBJ2-7; perhaps TRBD2 as D (5 bases). The CDR3 length is 15 residues. V lost 6 bases and J 3 bases, leaving 18 bases between the germline ends. CDR1 and CDR2 from the germline V gene are MNHEY and SVGAGI. CDR3 nucleotide sequence: TGTGCCAGCAGCAGTGGACTGGGCAATAACTACGAGCAGTACTTC. Translation gives CASSSGLGNNYEQYF.

This clonotype was observed a single time. A much larger clonotype is one base distant, so this may be a read error. The gene calls are TRBV9 and TRBJ2-4; 8 bases are shared with TRBD2. Gene TRBJ2-7 matches the end of the DNA better, so the J call may be wrong. Per the germline V gene, CDR1 is SGDLS and CDR2 is YYNGEE. CDR3 length: 15 residues. CDR3 nucleotides: TGTGCCAGCAGCATAGGAAGCGGGGGAGCCTACGAGCAGTACTTC. Its protein is CASSIGSGGAYEQYF.

The chain recombines TRBV20-1 with TRBJ2-1, with TRBD2 matching over 8 bases. The J segment lost 1 base and the V segment lost 3 bases, leaving 11 bases of the junction unmatched. Germline assignment: CDR1 DFQATT and CDR2 SNEGSKA (reference sequence). The CDR3 spans 17 residues. The DNA of the CDR3 is TGCAGTGCTAGTGAACCGGGACTAGAAGGTTCCTACAATGAGCAGTTCTTC. Residues: CSASEPGLEGSYNEQFF.

This clonotype has a count of ten or more. The chain links TRBV11-1 to TRBJ2-7; no clear D. Germline V gene data show CDR1 as SGHAT and CDR2 as FQDESV (reference sequence). CDR3 length: 13 amino acids. V was shortened by 5 bases and J by 5 bases, with 13 bases between the two germline ends. The CDR3 spells CASSLPITDEQYF. CDR3 coding DNA: TGTGCCAGCAGCCTCCCGATCACGGACGAGCAGTACTTC.

This clonotype was observed a few times. CDR3 residues: CASSPTAVTEAFF. The CDR3 DNA reads as TGTGCCAGCTCACCAACAGCTGTCACTGAAGCTTTCTTT. The chain uses TRBV18 and TRBJ1-1; no clear D gene. This CDR3 is built from 13 residues. Trimming removed 2 bases from V and 4 bases from J, with 8 bases in between. Germline CDR1 and CDR2: KGHSH and LQKENI.

A word on this clonotype: Being one base from a much bigger clone, this may be a read error. V usage is TRBV6-5 and J usage is TRBJ2-7, with unresolved D. The CDR3 is 16 amino acids. Germline V gene data show CDR1 as MNHEY and CDR2 as SVGAGI. Trimming took off 4 bases at V and 2 bases at J, with 18 bases between the two ends. CDR3 coding DNA: TGTGCCAGCAGTTCCATGAGCGCGACTGACCCCTACGAGCAGTACTTC. Protein sequence: CASSSMSATDPYEQYF.

The rearrangement joins TRBV10-3 to TRBJ2-3; 13 bases map to TRBD2. Germline CDR1 ENHRY, CDR2 SYGVKD. The J segment lost 6 bases and the V segment lost 11 bases, leaving 5 bases of the junction unmatched. The CDR3 sequence is 13 residues long. The CDR3 region is CASWTSGSDTQYF. The CDR3 bases are TGTGCCTCATGGACTAGCGGGAGTGATACGCAGTATTTT.

In this sample, this clonotype turned up many times. The chain combines TRBV7-8 with TRBJ2-3; 10 bases agree with TRBD2. The junction had 11 bases not matched to a gene; V was cut back by 11 bases and J by 3 bases. The CDR3 has 15 residues. Germline assignment: CDR1 SGHVS and CDR2 FQNEAQ. The CDR3 DNA reads as TGTGCCGGCGGGGGACTAGCGATTTCGACAGATACGCAGTATTTT. This translates into CAGGGLAISTDTQYF. The entire variable domain, with the rest obtained from reference TRBV7-8 and TRBJ2-3, is as follows: GAGVSQSPRYKVAKRGQDVALRCDPISGHVSLFWYQQALGQGPEFLTYFQNEAQLDKSGLPSDRFFAERPEGSVSTLKIQRTQQEDSAVYLCAGGGLAISTDTQYFGPGTRLTVL.

The chain links TRBV5-1 to TRBJ2-7; 8 nucleotides line up with TRBD2. Germline CDR1 is SGHRS and CDR2 is YFSETQ. The CDR3 has 16 amino acids. Trimming cost V 2 bases and J 4 bases; bases outside gene matches: 11. The chain's CDR3 is CASSLTSGLGAYEQYF. The CDR3 DNA sequence: TGCGCCAGCAGCTTAACTAGCGGACTAGGAGCTTACGAGCAGTACTTC. Full variable domain (remainder filled in from reference TRBV5-1 and TRBJ2-7): KAGVTQTPRYLIKTRGQQVTLSCSPISGHRSVSWYQQTPGQGLQFLFEYFSETQRNKGNFPGRFSGRQFSNSRSEMNVSTLELGDSALYLCASSLTSGLGAYEQYFGPGTRLTVT.

About this clonotype itself: A much larger clone is a single base away; this may be a read error. Here the CDR3 omits its conserved ending phenylalanine or tryptophan, so a read error is the likely source. This chain uses TRBV7-2 with TRBJ2-5, with 9 bases matching TRBD1. The germline gives CDR1 SGHTA, CDR2 FQGNSA. The CDR3 contains 15 residues. With V trimmed by 5 bases and J by 1 base, 5 bases remained unmatched. CDR3 residues: CASSTYRGPQETQYC. The CDR3 coding sequence is TGTGCCAGCAGCACCTACAGGGGGCCCCAAGAGACCCAGTACTGC.

This clonotype was counted ten times or more. The V and J genes are TRBV2 and TRBJ2-7, with D perhaps matching TRBD1 (6 bases). This CDR3 is 14 amino acids long. Germline assignment: CDR1 SNHLY and CDR2 FYNNEI. The ends were cut back, 3 bases at V and 4 bases at J, with 13 bases in the middle. This chain's CDR3 is CASSDWQGQYEQYF. The CDR3 coding sequence is TGTGCCAGCAGTGATTGGCAGGGGCAATACGAGCAGTACTTC.

This sequence joins TRBV5-1 and TRBJ1-1, with 8 nucleotides matching TRBD1. Trimming removed 5 bases from V and 4 bases from J; junction bases left unmatched: 10. The germline V gene encodes CDR1 SGHRS and CDR2 YFSETQ. The CDR3 consists of 15 residues. In nucleotides, the CDR3 is TGCGCCAGCAGGGGGTTTAGCAGGGGGCCCACTGAAGCTTTCTTT. Its protein product is CASRGFSRGPTEAFF.

This clonotype has at least ten counts. V usage is TRBV2 and J usage is TRBJ2-5; D may correspond to TRBD1 or TRBD2 (5 bases each). Germline CDR1 reads SNHLY; CDR2 reads FYNNEI. V lost 5 bases to trimming and J lost 4 bases, with 17 bases between them. The CDR3 loop spans 15 amino acids. Here the CDR3 DNA reads TGTGCCAGCAGTCAAAGGGACGGAGTTCGAGAGACCCAGTACTTC. Encoded protein: CASSQRDGVRETQYF.

Remarks on this clonotype: A junction boundary mismatches the germline segment, possibly from a read error. The chain recombines TRBV7-2 with TRBJ2-7, with TRBD2 matching 10 bases. CDR1 and CDR2 from the germline V gene are SGHTA and FQGNSA. The CDR3 totals 15 residues. The CDR3 region has the DNA TGCACCAGCAGCTTAGTAGCGGGGGGTAGATACGAGCAGTACTTC. This gives the protein CTSSLVAGGRYEQYF.

The genes are TRBV7-9 and TRBJ2-1; unclear D gene. The CDR3 contains 11 residues. V lost 5 bases, J lost 10 bases, and 9 bases lay in between. Per the germline V gene, CDR1 is SEHNR and CDR2 is FQNEAQ (reference sequence). This chain's CDR3 is CASSPKLEQFF. In nucleotides, the CDR3 is TGTGCCAGCAGCCCGAAGTTAGAGCAGTTCTTC.

J is TRBJ1-1 and V is TRBV7-8; 7 nucleotides match TRBD1. J lost 0 bases, V lost 5 bases, and 12 bases had no gene match. CDR3 size: 17 residues. The germline gives CDR1 SGHVS, CDR2 FQNEAQ. The CDR3 DNA reads as TGTGCCAGCAGCGGTCAGGGGGTGAGCTCGATGAACACTGAAGCTTTCTTT. Its translation is CASSGQGVSSMNTEAFF.

This clonotype appeared a few times. The chain recombines TRBV29-1 with TRBJ1-1, with D hard to call. The CDR3 runs 12 residues. V was shortened by 5 bases and J by 0 bases, with 7 bases between the two germline ends. Looked up from germline, CDR1 is SQVTM and CDR2 is ANQGSEA. For the CDR3, the DNA is TGCAGCGTTCGGTCGGTGAACACTGAAGCTTTCTTT. This encodes CSVRSVNTEAFF.